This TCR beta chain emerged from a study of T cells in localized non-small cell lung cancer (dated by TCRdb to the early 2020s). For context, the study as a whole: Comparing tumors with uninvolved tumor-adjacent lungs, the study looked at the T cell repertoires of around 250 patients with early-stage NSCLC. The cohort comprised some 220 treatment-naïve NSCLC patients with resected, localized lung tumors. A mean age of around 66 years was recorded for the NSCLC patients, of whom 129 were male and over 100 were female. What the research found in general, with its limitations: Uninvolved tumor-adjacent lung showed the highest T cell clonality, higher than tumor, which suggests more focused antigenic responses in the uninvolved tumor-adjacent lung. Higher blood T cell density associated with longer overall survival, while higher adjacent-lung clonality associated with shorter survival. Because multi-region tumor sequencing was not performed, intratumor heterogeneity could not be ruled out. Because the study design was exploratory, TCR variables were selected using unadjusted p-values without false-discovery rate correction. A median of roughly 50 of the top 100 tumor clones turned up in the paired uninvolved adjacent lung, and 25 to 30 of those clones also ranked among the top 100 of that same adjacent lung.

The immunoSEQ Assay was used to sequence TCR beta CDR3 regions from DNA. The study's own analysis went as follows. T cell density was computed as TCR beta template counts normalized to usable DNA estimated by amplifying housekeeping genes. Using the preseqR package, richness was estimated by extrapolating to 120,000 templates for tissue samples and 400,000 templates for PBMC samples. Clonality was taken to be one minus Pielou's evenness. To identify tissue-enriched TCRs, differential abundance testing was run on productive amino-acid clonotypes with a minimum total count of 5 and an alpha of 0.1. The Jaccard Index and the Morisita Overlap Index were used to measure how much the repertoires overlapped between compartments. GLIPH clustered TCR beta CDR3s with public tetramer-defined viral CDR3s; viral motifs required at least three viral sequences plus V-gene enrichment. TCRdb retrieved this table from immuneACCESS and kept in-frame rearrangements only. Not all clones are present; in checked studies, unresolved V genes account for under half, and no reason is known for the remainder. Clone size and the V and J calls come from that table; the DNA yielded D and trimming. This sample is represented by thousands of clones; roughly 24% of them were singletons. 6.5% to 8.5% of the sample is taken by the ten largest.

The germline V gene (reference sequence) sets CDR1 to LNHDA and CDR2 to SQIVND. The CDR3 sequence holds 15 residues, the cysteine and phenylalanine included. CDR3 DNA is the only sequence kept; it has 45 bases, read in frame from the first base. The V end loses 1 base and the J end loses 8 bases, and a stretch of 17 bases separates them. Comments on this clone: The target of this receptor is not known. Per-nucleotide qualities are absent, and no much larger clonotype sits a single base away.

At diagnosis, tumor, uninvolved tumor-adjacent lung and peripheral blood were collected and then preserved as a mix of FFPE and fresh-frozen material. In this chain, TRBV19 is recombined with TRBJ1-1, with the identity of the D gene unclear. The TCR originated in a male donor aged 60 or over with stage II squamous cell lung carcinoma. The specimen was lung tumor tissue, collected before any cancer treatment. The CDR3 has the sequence CASSIGSGWSSEAFF. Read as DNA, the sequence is TGTGCCAGTAGTATAGGTTCGGGTTGGTCTTCAGAAGCTTTCTTT.